The sequence of this TCR beta chain was determined in a study of blood T cell repertoires in COVID-19 (dated by TCRdb to about 2020). With respect to the entire study: Samples from collaborators originated in the United States, Italy and Spain and spanned both the acute and convalescent phases of COVID-19. Where HLA class I and class II types were available, the types were taken from metadata supplied by the sample provider, not from assay-based typing. The dataset comprised deeply sampled blood TCRbeta repertoires from subjects exposed to, actively infected with, or recovered from COVID-19. The samples were drawn from two sources: the first 160 participants of the ongoing ImmuneRACE study, and 950 to 1,500 subjects contributed by 6 global collaborators. The prospective study material was composed of cDNA or gDNA derived from T cells, B-cell-depleted T cells, or PBMCs. The repertoires were made available in a free public database intended to serve as a resource for research on the immune response to SARS-CoV-2. Sample metadata almost always included a de-identified subject ID, COVID-19 status, age in years and sex.

What the study reported, not specific to this receptor: How much clinical and demographic metadata was included differed by source and by participant, and the metadata was provided uncurated.

The CDR3 holds 17 amino acids from the cysteine to the phenylalanine. CDR3 DNA is the only sequence kept; it has 51 bases, read in frame from the first base. V loses 1 base at its end and J loses 4 bases; junction bases beyond the gene matches: 5. The germline V gene sets CDR1 to KGHDR and CDR2 to SFDVKD. Whole blood was collected in K2EDTA tubes by collaborating institutions according to the institutions' own protocols. For TCRbeta analysis, collaborators shipped samples in one of three forms: frozen whole blood, isolated PBMCs, or DNA extracted from either of those sample types. The immunoSEQ Assay, a bias-controlled multiplex PCR, was used to amplify TCRbeta CDR3 regions from genomic DNA. In the original analysis: Within the assay, amplification of reference gene primers was used to estimate how many nucleated cells each sample contained. Sequence reads were collapsed and filtered to measure the absolute abundance of every unique TCRbeta CDR3 rearrangement. Productive Simpson clonality was computed per sample as the square root of Simpson's diversity index over productive rearrangements. TCRdb took over this immuneACCESS table, retaining in-frame rearrangements with V and J assigned. Such tables are incomplete; in checked studies, under half of the missing clones stem from an unresolved V gene, and the remainder is unexplained. The V and J calls and the clone size are those of that table, but D and trimming were determined from the DNA. The sample table shows about 110,000 clones, and about 85% are seen once. The ten largest clones represent around 1.5% of the sample.

This clone has just one count. The target of this receptor is not known. Nothing much larger sits one base from this clone, and base qualities are not available. The chain joins TRBV24-1 to TRBJ2-1; 11 bases in the junction line up with TRBD2. Sequences were obtained from peripheral blood. This clonotype was sampled from a man between 45 and 60 years old with acute or convalescent COVID-19. The nucleotide sequence reads TGTGCCACCAGTGATTTTATAGCGGGGGGGTTATACAATGAGCAGTTCTTC. Translation gives CATSDFIAGGLYNEQFF.